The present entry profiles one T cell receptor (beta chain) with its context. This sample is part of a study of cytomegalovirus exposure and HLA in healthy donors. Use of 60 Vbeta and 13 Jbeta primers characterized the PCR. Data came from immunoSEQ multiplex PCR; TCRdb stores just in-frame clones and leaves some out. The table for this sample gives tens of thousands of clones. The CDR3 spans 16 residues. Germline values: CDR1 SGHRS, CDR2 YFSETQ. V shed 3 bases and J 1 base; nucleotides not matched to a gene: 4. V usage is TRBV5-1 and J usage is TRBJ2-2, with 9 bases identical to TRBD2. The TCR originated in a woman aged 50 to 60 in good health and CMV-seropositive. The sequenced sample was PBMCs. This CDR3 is CASSSKREVNTGELFF. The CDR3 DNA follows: TGCGCCAGCAGCTCTAAGCGGGAGGTGAACACCGGGGAGCTGTTTTTT.